This T cell receptor beta chain was captured by sequencing in a study of T cells in Graves' hyperthyroidism and ophthalmopathy (dated by TCRdb to the late 2010s). Context from the whole study: Peripheral blood samples were taken at the time of initial diagnosis, prior to any treatment. TCR V-J signatures able to tell the groups apart were searched for in a discovery cohort of 95 to 100 patients, of whom 43 had Graves' ophthalmopathy and under 65 had stable Graves' hyperthyroidism. Prospective prediction of ophthalmopathy was tested in an independent validation cohort consisting of 18 hyperthyroidism patients and about 17 patients who later progressed to ophthalmopathy. The 90 or so discovery patients were randomly split 7:3 into training and test sets. In addition, the study compared T-cell repertoires in thyroid tissue and in blood from several Graves' hyperthyroidism patients. After sampling, hyperthyroidism patients received methimazole starting at 30 mg daily, and ophthalmopathy patients received high-dose intravenous methylprednisolone. The paper describes TCR Vbeta CDR3 sequencing of 130 to 150 peripheral blood samples, made up of under 50 ophthalmopathy patients, over 70 hyperthyroidism patients and approximately 17 progressor patients.

Paper-wide results and their limitations: Most expanded thyroid clonotypes (frequency above 0.001) were also detected in blood, suggesting blood repertoires may reflect thyroid immune responses. In cross-validation, a model built on a 13 V-J signature told ophthalmopathy apart from stable hyperthyroidism with 87.88% sensitivity and about 81% specificity, and in testing the same model reached 80%/75%. Sample size was not statistically predetermined, and investigators were not blinded to group allocation. In validation, the model predicted progression to ophthalmopathy a median of about 6.8 months before onset, with about 64% sensitivity and roughly 72% specificity.

This clonotype was seen ten or more times. Its antigen is not yet known. Nothing much larger sits one base from this clone, and base qualities are not available. Moderately to severely active disease, a Clinical Activity Score of at least 3, a NOSPECS grade of at least 4, and a duration under 3 months were present in ophthalmopathy patients. The study excluded patients with uncontrolled infections, other autoimmune diseases, pregnancy or lactation. Clinical symptoms, serum thyroxine and TRAb, thyroid ultrasound, and orbital computed tomography formed the basis for the diagnoses. PBMCs were isolated from approximately 10 ml of fresh peripheral blood by Ficoll-Paque density gradient centrifugation. Trizol reagent was used to extract total RNA, and RNA quality was then checked on an Agilent 2100 Bioanalyzer. Amplification of TCR beta CDR3 regions was carried out from RNA transcripts. The first round of RT-PCR for the TCR CDR3 was performed with the HTBI primer set and the Qiagen OneStep RT-PCR kit. The libraries were constructed in a second round of multiplex PCR and then size-selected and purified. Libraries were sequenced paired-end with 100 bp reads on an Illumina HiSeq2000. Concerning the study's data processing: SOAPnuke was used to process the raw data, with reads discarded if the reads contained adapters or uncalled bases, had a mean Phred below 15, or lacked an exact constant-primer or identifier match. COPE v1.2.5 was used to merge high-quality paired reads, and clonotypes were defined as unique nucleotide sequences. MiTCR v1.1 was used to align the clonotypes against IMGT TRBV, TRBD and TRBJ reference segments. The analysis was restricted to V-J combinations with a frequency above 0.0001, which together covered about 99% of the repertoires. A TCS score was defined as the ratio of F50 (clonal expansion) to E x V (chaos), with BLOSUM62-based TCRdist applied between CDR3 peptides within each V-J. Welch's t-statistics and random forest reduced around 510 V-J features to 10 to 15, which were used in a naive Bayes classifier (R e1071). The raw public reads went through TCRdb reprocessing: fastp at Q25, MiXCR clone calling, in-frame beta chains kept. Rows merge per CDR3 protein into single entries with the most common DNA and genes. TCRdb, not the authors, supplied the V and J calls. This sample comprises over 350,000 distinct CDR3 sequences, less than 20% of them detected only once. The ten largest clones represent over 35% of the sample.

The sample comprised blood. The TCR sequence derives from a man younger than 35 with Graves' ophthalmopathy.

The CDR3: CASGQGYRGANVLTF. The bases read TGTGCCAGCGGACAGGGGTACCGTGGGGCCAACGTCCTGACTTTC. The V gene is TRBV2 and the J gene is TRBJ2-6; TRBD1 matches 9 bases in the middle. V lost 8 bases and J lost 3 bases, and the count of bases not matched to a germline gene is 5. Reading from cysteine to phenylalanine, the CDR3 counts 15 amino acids. The retained sequence is limited to the CDR3, 45 bases, with the frame set at the first base. The germline V gene gives CDR1 as SNHLY and CDR2 as FYNNEI.